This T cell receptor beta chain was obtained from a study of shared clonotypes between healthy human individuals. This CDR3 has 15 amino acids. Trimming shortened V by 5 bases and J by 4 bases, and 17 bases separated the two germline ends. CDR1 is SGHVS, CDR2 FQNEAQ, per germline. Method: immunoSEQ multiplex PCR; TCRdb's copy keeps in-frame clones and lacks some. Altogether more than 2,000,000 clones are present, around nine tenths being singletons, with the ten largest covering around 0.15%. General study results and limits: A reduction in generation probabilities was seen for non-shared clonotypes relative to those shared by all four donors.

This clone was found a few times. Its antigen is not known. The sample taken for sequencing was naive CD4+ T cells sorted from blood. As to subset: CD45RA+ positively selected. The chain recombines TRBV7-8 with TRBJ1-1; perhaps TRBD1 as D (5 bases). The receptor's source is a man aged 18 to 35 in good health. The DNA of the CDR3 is TGTGCCAGCAGCCGCGGGGGTCTGAGTGCCACTGAAGCTTTCTTT. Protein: CASSRGGLSATEAFF. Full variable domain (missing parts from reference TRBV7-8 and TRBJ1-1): GAGVSQSPRYKVAKRGQDVALRCDPISGHVSLFWYQQALGQGPEFLTYFQNEAQLDKSGLPSDRFFAERPEGSVSTLKIQRTQQEDSAVYLCASSRGGLSATEAFFGQGTRLTVV.